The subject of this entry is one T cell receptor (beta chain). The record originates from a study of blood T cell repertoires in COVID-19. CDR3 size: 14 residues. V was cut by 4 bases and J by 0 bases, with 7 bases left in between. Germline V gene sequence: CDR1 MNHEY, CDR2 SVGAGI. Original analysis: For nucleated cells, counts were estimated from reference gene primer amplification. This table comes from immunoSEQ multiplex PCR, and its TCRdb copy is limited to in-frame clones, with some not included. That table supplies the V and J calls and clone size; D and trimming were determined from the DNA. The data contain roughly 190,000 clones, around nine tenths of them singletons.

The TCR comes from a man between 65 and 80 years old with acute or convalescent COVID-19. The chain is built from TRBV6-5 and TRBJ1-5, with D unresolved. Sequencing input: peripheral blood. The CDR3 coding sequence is TGTGCCAGCAGTTCGTCGGTTAGCAATCAGCCCCAGCATTTT. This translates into CASSSSVSNQPQHF.